These T cell receptor beta chains were read from a single sample in a study of cytomegalovirus exposure and HLA in healthy donors. TCRdb keeps only in-frame clones here, not all; method: immunoSEQ multiplex PCR. The listing records tens of thousands of clones. The sample consisted of PBMCs. Every receptor here comes from a man between 18 and 35 years old in good health and CMV-seropositive. The CDR3 runs from the conserved cysteine through the conserved F or W. The D gene is left open where the match is weak.

TRBJ2-2 | . | TRBV6-6 | CASSYNRANTGELFF | TGTGCCAGCAGTTACAACAGGGCGAACACCGGGGAGCTGTTTTTT
TRBJ2-5 | TRBD1 | TRBV15 | CATSNRRQGTETQYF | TGTGCCACCAGCAACAGAAGACAGGGGACAGAGACCCAGTACTTC
TRBJ2-7 | . | TRBV19 | CASSDTGRGYEQYF | TGTGCCAGTAGTGACACAGGGCGTGGGTACGAGCAGTACTTC
TRBJ1-2 | . | TRBV13 | CASSPSQVRDGYTF | TGTGCCAGCAGCCCCTCCCAGGTCAGAGATGGCTACACCTTC
TRBJ2-1 | TRBD2 | TRBV9 | CASSAGTSEYNEQFF | TGTGCCAGCAGCGCCGGGACTAGCGAGTACAATGAGCAGTTCTTC
TRBJ2-7 | TRBD1 | TRBV6-1 | CASSSDGTASYEQYF | TGTGCCAGCAGTTCCGACGGGACAGCCTCCTACGAGCAGTACTTC
TRBJ2-7 | TRBD1 | TRBV7-2 | CASRGTDSYEQYF | TGTGCCAGCAGGGGGACAGACTCCTACGAGCAGTACTTC
TRBJ1-2 | . | TRBV7-9 | CASSGRGGYTF | TGTGCCAGCAGCGGGAGAGGCGGCTACACCTTC
TRBJ1-1 | TRBD1 | TRBV9 | CASSTGTATEAFF | TGTGCCAGCAGCACTGGGACAGCCACTGAAGCTTTCTTT
TRBJ1-4 | TRBD1 | TRBV30 | CAWGTGGGKLFF | TGTGCCTGGGGGACAGGAGGTGGAAAACTGTTTTTT
TRBJ1-5 | . | TRBV28 | CASSSGLSNQPQHF | TGTGCCAGCAGTTCGGGACTTAGCAATCAGCCCCAGCATTTT
TRBJ2-7 | TRBD2 | TRBV10-2 | CASMDVRLAVSYEQYF | TGCGCCAGCATGGATGTGAGGCTAGCGGTATCCTACGAGCAGTACTTC
TRBJ1-2 | . | TRBV7-9 | CASSPGIFYGYTF | TGTGCCAGCAGCCCCGGGATTTTCTATGGCTACACCTTC
TRBJ2-7 | TRBD1 | TRBV6-5 | CASSYSGTGVIEQYF | TGTGCCAGCAGTTACTCGGGGACAGGGGTTATCGAGCAGTACTTC
TRBJ2-3 | . | TRBV4-1 | CASSQGGSTDTQYF | TGCGCCAGCAGCCAAGGAGGGAGCACAGATACGCAGTATTTT
TRBJ1-3 | . | TRBV18 | CASSPQTGSSGNTIYF | TGTGCCAGCTCACCACAAACAGGGAGCTCTGGAAACACCATATATTTT
TRBJ1-4 | TRBD1 | TRBV5-8 | CAGSHGTGGGEKLFF | TGTGCCGGCAGCCACGGGACAGGGGGCGGGGAAAAACTGTTTTTT
TRBJ2-3 | TRBD1 | TRBV6-5 | CATRDRVTDTQYF | TGTGCCACGAGGGACAGAGTCACAGATACGCAGTATTTT
TRBJ1-1 | . | TRBV28 | CASSPRAITKNTEAFF | TGTGCCAGCAGCCCGCGGGCCATAACCAAGAACACTGAAGCTTTCTTT
TRBJ2-1 | . | TRBV7-9 | CASSSPIADFYNEQFF | TGTGCCAGCAGCTCCCCTATAGCGGACTTCTACAATGAGCAGTTCTTC
TRBJ2-1 | . | TRBV7-8 | CASSPGVSSYNEQFF | TGTGCCAGCAGCCCCGGGGTAAGCTCCTACAATGAGCAGTTCTTC
TRBJ2-3 | . | TRBV7-2 | CASSRRAGDTQYF | TGTGCCAGCAGCCGTCGGGCGGGGGATACGCAGTATTTT
TRBJ2-7 | TRBD2 | TRBV5-1 | CASTPGTGTSGYEQYF | TGCGCCAGCACCCCGGGGACAGGGACTAGCGGATACGAGCAGTACTTC
TRBJ2-3 | . | TRBV18 | CASSPQGGSGTDTQYF | TGTGCCAGCTCACCACAAGGAGGGAGTGGCACAGATACGCAGTATTTT
TRBJ2-6 | . | TRBV9 | CASSEQGTSFSGANVLTF | TGTGCCAGCAGCGAACAGGGGACTAGTTTCTCTGGGGCCAACGTCCTGACTTTC
TRBJ1-4 | . | TRBV2 | CASSLNEKLFF | TGTGCCAGCAGTTTAAATGAAAAACTGTTTTTT
TRBJ2-7 | . | TRBV5-1 | CASSGGQSYEQYF | TGCGCCAGCAGCGGAGGACAGTCCTACGAGCAGTACTTC
TRBJ1-4 | . | TRBV28 | CASSLNRGEKLFF | TGTGCCAGCAGTTTAAACAGAGGGGAAAAACTGTTTTTT
TRBJ2-7 | . | TRBV27 | CASSLALTYEQYF | TGTGCCAGCAGTTTAGCTCTAACCTACGAGCAGTACTTC
TRBJ2-1 | TRBD2 | TRBV7-2 | CASSPHSSGSEQFF | TGTGCCAGCAGTCCTCACTCTAGCGGGAGTGAGCAGTTCTTC
TRBJ2-7 | TRBD2 | TRBV2 | CASLLERESREQYF | TGTGCCAGCCTCCTCGAGCGGGAGAGTAGGGAGCAGTACTTC